What follows are 20 T cell receptor beta chains derived from one specimen sequenced in a study of cytomegalovirus exposure and HLA in healthy donors. With 60 Vbeta and 13 Jbeta primers, the PCR was carried out. The repertoire was sequenced with immunoSEQ multiplex PCR; TCRdb's copy has only in-frame clones and lacks some. The sample records some 120,000 clones, about four fifths being singletons. The sample consisted of PBMCs. The receptors were gathered from a man in his thirties or forties in good health and CMV-seronegative.

V usage is TRBV19 and J usage is TRBJ1-4; perhaps TRBD1 as D (6 bases). Trimming shortened V by 3 bases and J by 10 bases, and 9 bases separated the two germline ends. Germline V lookup: CDR1 LNHDA, CDR2 SQIVND (reference sequence). The CDR3 has 12 residues. DNA for the CDR3: TGTGCCAGTAGTATCGAAGGGGGAAAACTGTTTTTT. Its protein product is CASSIEGGKLFF. The variable domain in full, completed from reference TRBV19 and TRBJ1-4, reads DGGITQSPKYLFRKEGQNVTLSCEQNLNHDAMYWYRQDPGQGLRLIYYSQIVNDFQKGDIAEGYSVSREKKESFPLTVTSAQKNPTAFYLCASSIEGGKLFFGSGTQLSVL.

The chain combines TRBV7-2 with TRBJ2-2; TRBD1 is a possible D gene (6 bases). Between the trimmed V and J ends, which lost 2 bases and 9 bases, there was a span of 10 bases. CDR1 is SGHTA and CDR2 is FQGNSA in the germline V gene. The CDR3 contains 13 residues. CDR3 sequence (DNA): TGTGCCAGCAGCTTAAATAGGGGGAGGGAGCTGTTTTTT. Its translation: CASSLNRGRELFF. Looking up the rest from reference TRBV7-2 and TRBJ2-2 gives the full variable domain: GAGVSQSPSNKVTEKGKDVELRCDPISGHTALYWYRQSLGQGLEFLIYFQGNSAPDKSGLPSDRFSAERTGGSVSTLTIQRTQQEDSAVYLCASSLNRGRELFFGEGSRLTVL.

This clone appeared a single time. The chain has TRBV11-3 and TRBJ1-5; D is unclear. V was pared by 2 bases and J by 5 bases, with 7 bases between. From germline, CDR1 is SGHNT and CDR2 YENEEA. The CDR3 is 13 amino acids. CDR3 residues: CASSLLGDQPQHF. The CDR3, as DNA: TGTGCCAGCAGCTTACTCGGGGATCAGCCCCAGCATTTT.

This chain joins TRBV7-9 and TRBJ2-1; 9 bases map to TRBD1. The CDR3 covers 19 residues. The germline gives CDR1 SEHNR, CDR2 FQNEAQ (reference sequence). With V trimmed by 8 bases and J by 7 bases, 24 bases remained unmatched. The CDR3 region is CASVYPIETRDRVSNEQFF. The CDR3 DNA follows: TGTGCCAGCGTATACCCAATAGAGACGCGGGACAGGGTTTCAAATGAGCAGTTCTTC.

The chain combines TRBV4-2 with TRBJ2-1; D possibly corresponds to TRBD1 (6 bases). CDR1 LGHNA and CDR2 YNFKEQ come from the germline V gene. The CDR3 runs to 14 residues. The germline V and J ends were trimmed by 1 base and 6 bases, with 10 bases remaining between them. Written as DNA, the CDR3 is TGTGCCAGCAGCCAAGCAGGGGCCGTCAATGAGCAGTTCTTC. This codes for CASSQAGAVNEQFF.

This rearrangement joins TRBV28 to TRBJ2-7; 9 positions agree with TRBD1. Germline V lookup: CDR1 MDHEN, CDR2 SYDVKM. V trimming: 1 base; J trimming: 3 bases; junction bases outside the gene matches: 4. CDR3 length: 15 amino acids. The chain's CDR3 is CASSLSGTGLYEQYF. In DNA, the CDR3 is TGTGCCAGCAGTTTATCGGGGACAGGGCTCTACGAGCAGTACTTC.

The J gene is TRBJ2-2, the V gene TRBV7-9; 8 bases map to TRBD2. This CDR3 has 17 residues. J lost 0 bases, V lost 7 bases, and 10 bases had no gene match. Germline-derived CDR1 and CDR2 are SEHNR and FQNEAQ (reference sequence). The CDR3 spells CASTNTIAGTNTGELFF. As DNA, the CDR3 is TGTGCCAGCACCAACACCATAGCGGGAACGAACACCGGGGAGCTGTTTTTT.

The chain combines TRBV5-6 with TRBJ2-1; TRBD2 might be the D (7 bases). The length of the CDR3 is 16 residues. Germline V gene sequence: CDR1 SGHDT, CDR2 YYEEEE. Trimming left V 3 bases short and J 0 bases short, with 13 bases between. The CDR3 bases are TGTGCCAGCAGCTCGGGGGGCCTCATCTCCTACAATGAGCAGTTCTTC. Translating gives CASSSGGLISYNEQFF. Filled out from reference TRBV5-6 and TRBJ2-1, the complete variable domain reads DAGVTQSPTHLIKTRGQQVTLRCSPKSGHDTVSWYQQALGQGPQFIFQYYEEEERQRGNFPDRFSGHQFPNYSSELNVNALLLGDSALYLCASSSGGLISYNEQFFGPGTRLTVL.

This clone was recorded a few times. The chain couples TRBV30 to TRBJ1-3; D is possibly TRBD1 (6 bases). The CDR3 runs 14 residues. Trimming took off 3 bases at V and 3 bases at J, with 12 bases between the two ends. Germline loops: CDR1 GTSNPN, CDR2 SVGIG (reference sequence). Here the CDR3 reads CAWRPKGVGNTIYF. The CDR3 DNA reads as TGTGCCTGGAGGCCCAAGGGGGTTGGAAACACCATATATTTT.

The rearrangement links TRBV10-3 to TRBJ1-2; 8 bases are shared with TRBD1. Germline V gives CDR1 ENHRY, CDR2 SYGVKD. The CDR3 spans 15 residues. V lost 7 bases to trimming and J lost 0 bases; unmatched junction nucleotides: 7. As DNA, the CDR3 is TGTGCCATCACTTCGGACAGGGAGGCTAACTATGGCTACACCTTC. Protein: CAITSDREANYGYTF.

DNA of the CDR3: TGTGCCAGCAGTTCGCCGTGGACTAGCTTAGGAAACTCCGTGGAGACCCAGTACTTC. As protein: CASSSPWTSLGNSVETQYF. The chain links TRBV28 to TRBJ2-5; 8 nucleotides agree with TRBD2. The V segment lost 4 bases and the J segment 5 bases; nucleotides outside the gene matches: 21. The germline CDR1 and CDR2 sequences are MDHEN and SYDVKM. The CDR3 covers 19 residues.

The chain's CDR3 is CASSIYMRTSGAKETQYF. CDR3 bases: TGTGCCAGTAGTATATATATGCGGACTAGCGGGGCTAAAGAGACCCAGTACTTC. V is TRBV19 and J is TRBJ2-5, with 12 bases matching TRBD2. This CDR3 has 18 amino acids. V shed 2 bases, J shed 3 bases, and the junction held 10 bases outside the gene matches. Germline assignment: CDR1 LNHDA and CDR2 SQIVND (reference sequence). The full variable domain, with the rest looked up from reference TRBV19 and TRBJ2-5, is DGGITQSPKYLFRKEGQNVTLSCEQNLNHDAMYWYRQDPGQGLRLIYYSQIVNDFQKGDIAEGYSVSREKKESFPLTVTSAQKNPTAFYLCASSIYMRTSGAKETQYFGPGTRLLVL.

V usage is TRBV18 and J usage is TRBJ2-7; D might be TRBD2 (5 bases). Germline CDR1 KGHSH, CDR2 LQKENI. The CDR3 totals 14 residues. V was clipped by 6 bases and J by 3 bases, with 15 bases between them. The CDR3: CASSPGLADYEQYF. The CDR3 nucleotides are TGTGCCAGCTCCCCAGGACTCGCGGACTACGAGCAGTACTTC.

The chain couples TRBV28 to TRBJ1-5; possibly TRBD1 for D (5 bases). The CDR3 spans 12 residues. Per germline, CDR1 MDHEN and CDR2 SYDVKM. Trimming pared 9 bases from V and 3 bases from J, leaving 9 bases between. DNA for the CDR3: TGTGCCAGTGGGGCAATCAATCAGCCCCAGCATTTT. Its protein product is CASGAINQPQHF.

The gene calls are TRBV11-2 and TRBJ2-1, with 8 bases lining up with TRBD2. The J segment lost 9 bases and the V segment lost 1 base, leaving 5 bases of the junction unmatched. The CDR3 consists of 14 residues. Germline loops: CDR1 SGHAT, CDR2 FQNNGV. CDR3 loop: CASSLAGGPVEQFF. DNA for the CDR3: TGTGCCAGCAGCTTAGCGGGGGGGCCTGTTGAGCAGTTCTTC. Full variable domain (remainder filled in from reference TRBV11-2 and TRBJ2-1): EAGVAQSPRYKIIEKRQSVAFWCNPISGHATLYWYQQILGQGPKLLIQFQNNGVVDDSQLPKDRFSAERLKGVDSTLKIQPAKLEDSAVYLCASSLAGGPVEQFFGPGTRLTVL.

This clone turned up a few times. This chain connects TRBV25-1 to TRBJ2-2; tentative D call: TRBD1 (5 bases). Trimming stripped 4 bases from V and 5 bases from J, with 8 bases between. Germline V lookup: CDR1 MGHDK, CDR2 SYGVNS. The CDR3 covers 13 residues. CDR3 DNA: TGTGCCAGCAGTGCCAGGGTTACCGGGGAGCTGTTTTTT. Protein product: CASSARVTGELFF. The full variable domain, with the rest looked up from reference TRBV25-1 and TRBJ2-2, is EADIYQTPRYLVIGTGKKITLECSQTMGHDKMYWYQQDPGMELHLIHYSYGVNSTEKGDLSSESTVSRIRTEHFPLTLESARPSHTSQYLCASSARVTGELFFGEGSRLTVL.

This clone was seen a few times. The genes are TRBV4-3 and TRBJ1-5, with unresolved D. Germline CDR1 and CDR2: LGHNA and YSLEER. CDR3 size: 15 residues. Trimming shortened V by 2 bases and J by 6 bases, and 14 bases separated the two germline ends. The CDR3 sequence: CASSQFLTAGQPQHF. As DNA, the CDR3 is TGCGCCAGCAGCCAATTTCTTACAGCCGGTCAGCCCCAGCATTTT.

This clone came up once. The chain's CDR3 is CAISYRGGSNEQFF. The CDR3 nucleotides are TGTGCCATCAGTTACAGGGGGGGGAGCAATGAGCAGTTCTTC. This chain joins TRBV10-3 and TRBJ2-1, with D possibly matching TRBD1 (8 bases). V lost 5 bases, J lost 6 bases, and 14 bases lay in between. Germline V gene data show CDR1 as ENHRY and CDR2 as SYGVKD. The CDR3 is 14 amino acids.

Points on this clone: Within the sample, other DNA sequences also encode this same CDR3. This sequence joins TRBV6-1 and TRBJ1-1, with D maybe TRBD1 (6 bases). Germline lookup yields CDR1 MNHNS and CDR2 SASEGT. The CDR3 is made up of 13 amino acids. V was clipped by 3 bases and J by 3 bases, with 8 bases between them. This CDR3 is CASSDQGYTEAFF. CDR3 coding DNA: TGTGCCAGCAGTGACCAGGGGTACACTGAAGCTTTCTTT.

The rearrangement joins TRBV4-1 to TRBJ2-2; 7 nucleotides agree with TRBD1. V gave up 2 bases and J gave up 7 bases; unmatched junction bases: 13. This CDR3 has 17 residues. CDR1 is MGHRA, CDR2 YSYEKL, per germline. The CDR3 DNA sequence: TGCGCCAGCAGCCAAAATAAGGGGGCGTATTCCGACGGGGAGCTGTTTTTT. The encoded protein is CASSQNKGAYSDGELFF.